This T cell receptor beta chain appears in the sequencing data of a study of liver allograft versus peripheral blood T cells. Across the study: A comparison was made between T cell receptor repertoires in transplanted livers and those in recipients' peripheral blood. Study-level results: Liver allograft repertoires of T cell receptors reportedly diverged from peripheral blood repertoires.

TCRdb itself ran the reads through MiXCR, one entry per CDR3 protein. The sample includes some 9,000 distinct CDR3 sequences, around 20% of them seen just once. The germline gives CDR1 SEHNR, CDR2 FQNEAQ (reference sequence). V lost 5 bases to trimming and J lost 6 bases, with 7 bases between them. There are 11 residues in the CDR3. This clonotype was seen repeatedly, ten times or more. Antigen: not known. The V and J genes are TRBV7-9 and TRBJ1-1, with D hard to call. This TCR was recovered from a human patient who had a liver transplant. Some T cells may be graft donor cells. CDR3 sequence (DNA): TGTGCCAGCAGCCACAGCTCTGAAGCTTTCTTT. Translated, it gives CASSHSSEAFF.